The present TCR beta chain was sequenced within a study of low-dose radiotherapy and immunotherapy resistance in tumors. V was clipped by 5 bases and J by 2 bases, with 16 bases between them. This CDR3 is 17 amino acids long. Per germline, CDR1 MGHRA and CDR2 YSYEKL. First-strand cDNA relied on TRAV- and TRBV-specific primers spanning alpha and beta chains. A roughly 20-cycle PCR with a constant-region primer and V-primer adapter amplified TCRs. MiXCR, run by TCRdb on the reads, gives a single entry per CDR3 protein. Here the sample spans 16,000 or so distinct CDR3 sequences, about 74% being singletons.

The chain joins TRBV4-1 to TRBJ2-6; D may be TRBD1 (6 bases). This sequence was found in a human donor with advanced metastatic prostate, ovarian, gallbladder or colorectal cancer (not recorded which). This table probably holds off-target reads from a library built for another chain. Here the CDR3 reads CASSSRQAAAGANVLTF. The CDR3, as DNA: TGCGCCAGCAGCTCACGACAGGCAGCAGCTGGGGCCAACGTCCTGACTTTC.